At least ten counts were recorded for the clone carrying this T cell receptor beta chain. These data belong to a study of T cells in Graves' hyperthyroidism and ophthalmopathy. Amplification yielded TCR beta CDR3 regions, with RNA transcripts as the source. The TCR CDR3 was amplified in a first-round RT-PCR using the HTBI primer set. From the multiplex PCR reads, TCRdb called clonotypes with MiXCR, one entry per CDR3 protein. The table has approximately 400,000 distinct CDR3 sequences, 15% to 18% seen once. Germline CDR1 SEHNR, CDR2 FQNEAQ (reference sequence). CDR3 length equals 16 residues. V was shortened by 5 bases and J by 3 bases, with 20 bases between the two germline ends.

This clonotype was sampled from a woman between 18 and 29 years old with Graves' hyperthyroidism. The sample consisted of blood. The rearrangement links TRBV7-9 to TRBJ2-7; D is perhaps TRBD1 (6 bases). The CDR3 protein is CASSPKIGTGIYEQYF. For the CDR3, the DNA is TGTGCCAGCAGCCCGAAGATCGGTACAGGGATCTACGAGCAGTACTTC.